What follows describes a single T cell receptor (beta chain). These data originate in a study of Tregs in tolerant kidney transplant recipients. V dropped 3 bases and J dropped 7; count of bases not matched to a gene: 28. There are 22 residues in the CDR3. Germline values: CDR1 MDHEN, CDR2 SYDVKM. The method was immunoSEQ multiplex PCR; TCRdb's version includes in-frame clones alone and lacks a portion of them. The sample holds 69,000 or so clones, 85% to 90% seen once. Sequencing used CD4+ T cells from blood, obtained before the transplant. This sequence originates from a human donor who received a combined kidney and bone marrow transplant. The chain uses TRBV28 and TRBJ2-1; 9 nucleotides align to TRBD1. CDR3 amino acids: CASSLWFKWLNSTRDRVNEQFF. For the CDR3, the DNA is TGTGCCAGCAGTTTGTGGTTTAAGTGGTTAAACTCCACCCGGGACAGGGTTAATGAGCAGTTCTTC. Variable domain in full (rest from reference TRBV28 and TRBJ2-1): DVKVTQSSRYLVKRTGEKVFLECVQDMDHENMFWYRQDPGLGLRLIYFSYDVKMKEKGDIPEGYSVSREKKERFSLILESASTNQTSMYLCASSLWFKWLNSTRDRVNEQFFGPGTRLTVL.